This T cell receptor beta chain is from a study of blood T cell repertoires in COVID-19. The protocol was immunoSEQ multiplex PCR, while the TCRdb copy is restricted to in-frame clones and leaves out a portion. This table has about 200,000 clones, roughly 82% appearing once. Germline V gene lookup returns CDR1 MNHEY and CDR2 SMNVEV (reference sequence). This CDR3 is built from 14 residues. The V segment lost 5 bases and the J segment 9 bases; nucleotides outside the gene matches: 6. What was sequenced was PBMCs or T cells enriched from blood (not recorded which). The TCR originated in a man aged 40-49 years with acute COVID-19. The chain joins TRBV27 to TRBJ2-1; TRBD2 matches 11 bases. CDR3 coding DNA: TGTGCCAGCAGTCCACTAGCGGGAGCGTCTGAGCAGTTCTTC. It yields the protein CASSPLAGASEQFF.